These 13 T cell receptor beta chains originate from one sample sequenced in a study of cytomegalovirus exposure and HLA in healthy donors. PCR involved 60 Vbeta and 13 Jbeta primers. The repertoire was sequenced with immunoSEQ multiplex PCR; TCRdb's copy has only in-frame clones and lacks some. The sample lists around 120,000 clones, around 78% seen once, with approximately 1.7% in the top ten. Sequencing used PBMCs. These receptors all come from a woman between 50 and 59 years old in good health and CMV-seronegative.

In its sample, this clone was seen a few times. The chain has TRBV7-3 and TRBJ2-2; D possibly corresponds to TRBD1 (5 bases). The germline V and J ends were trimmed by 2 bases and 0 bases, with 7 bases remaining between them. CDR3 size: 15 residues. From germline, CDR1 is SGHTA and CDR2 FQGTGA. CDR3 loop: CASSLSGSNTGELFF. Here the CDR3 DNA reads TGTGCCAGCAGCTTATCAGGGTCGAACACCGGGGAGCTGTTTTTT. The entire variable domain, with the rest obtained from reference TRBV7-3 and TRBJ2-2, is as follows: GAGVSQTPSNKVTEKGKYVELRCDPISGHTALYWYRQSLGQGPEFLIYFQGTGAADDSGLPNDRFFAVRPEGSVSTLKIQRTERGDSAVYLCASSLSGSNTGELFFGEGSRLTVL.

The CDR3: CSVGTGNSGNTIYF. CDR3 nucleotides: TGCAGCGTTGGGACAGGGAACTCTGGAAACACCATATATTTT. The chain couples TRBV29-1 to TRBJ1-3, with 8 nucleotides matching TRBD1. CDR1 and CDR2 (germline): SQVTM, ANQGSEA. V lost 4 bases and J lost 0; bases outside the gene matches: 2. The CDR3 totals 14 residues.

This clone was counted a single time. CDR3 sequence reads: CASRPGLAGVREQFF. Here the CDR3 DNA reads TGTGCCAGCAGACCGGGACTAGCGGGAGTAAGGGAGCAGTTCTTC. This chain joins TRBV6-1 and TRBJ2-1, with TRBD2 identical over 14 bases. This CDR3 contains 15 residues. Germline V lookup: CDR1 MNHNS, CDR2 SASEGT. The junction had 8 bases not matched to a gene; V was cut back by 6 bases and J by 10 bases.

This chain connects TRBV25-1 to TRBJ1-3; tentatively, D is TRBD1 (5 bases). V lost 1 base to trimming and J lost 4 bases, with 11 bases between them. In germline, CDR1 is MGHDK, CDR2 SYGVNS. The length of the CDR3 is 15 residues. The CDR3 sequence: CASSESGRVGNTIYF. The CDR3 region has the DNA TGTGCCAGCAGTGAATCCGGCAGGGTCGGAAACACCATATATTTT.

The chain links TRBV7-6 to TRBJ2-5; 12 bases fit TRBD2. The CDR3 sequence is 14 residues long. Trimming removed 9 bases from V and 1 base from J; junction bases left unmatched: 3. In germline, CDR1 is SGHVS, CDR2 FNYEAQ. Written as DNA, the CDR3 is TGTGCCAGTCTAGCGGGAGGGAGCCAAGAGACCCAGTACTTC. Amino acids: CASLAGGSQETQYF.

The rearrangement uses TRBV6-6 and TRBJ2-2, with D maybe TRBD2 (7 bases). V lost 2 bases to trimming and J lost 3 bases, with 10 bases between them. The CDR3 runs 15 residues. Per germline, CDR1 MNHNY and CDR2 SVGAGI (reference sequence). The DNA of the CDR3 is TGTGCCAGCAGTTACCTGGGGGGGCACACCGGGGAGCTGTTTTTT. Translation gives CASSYLGGHTGELFF.

This clone was observed once. The J gene is TRBJ2-1, the V gene TRBV27; 14 bases fit TRBD2. This CDR3 is 18 amino acids long. Looked up from germline, CDR1 is MNHEY and CDR2 is SMNVEV (reference sequence). The ends lost 7 bases at V and 0 bases at J; junction bases unmatched: 8. The CDR3 loop is CASTSPGTSGSSYNEQFF. The CDR3 nucleotides read TGTGCCAGCACTTCCCCCGGGACTAGCGGGAGCTCCTACAATGAGCAGTTCTTC.

The chain joins TRBV7-2 to TRBJ2-3; a weak D match, TRBD1 (5 bases). Germline V gene data show CDR1 as SGHTA and CDR2 as FQGNSA. The V gene lost 4 bases and the J gene lost 2 bases, with 13 bases spanning the gap. The CDR3 is made up of 15 amino acids. CDR3 sequence reads: CASSSRTQYTDTQYF. In nucleotides, the CDR3 is TGTGCCAGCAGCTCCAGGACACAGTACACAGATACGCAGTATTTT.

The gene calls are TRBV7-6 and TRBJ2-1; 13 nucleotides match TRBD2. The V gene's germline CDR1 is SGHVS and CDR2 FNYEAQ. With 3 bases clipped from V and 1 base from J, the junction kept 6 bases outside the gene matches. The CDR3 has 18 residues. The CDR3 is CASSLGTSGTVSYNEQFF. The CDR3 nucleotides are TGTGCCAGCAGCTTGGGGACTAGCGGGACTGTTTCCTACAATGAGCAGTTCTTC.

The chain employs TRBV11-1 and TRBJ2-1, with a tentative D call TRBD2 (7 bases). The CDR3 covers 16 residues. Germline V gives CDR1 SGHAT, CDR2 FQDESV (reference sequence). Trimming left V 5 bases short and J 5 bases short, with 19 bases between. The CDR3 coding sequence is TGTGCCAGCAGCCCCACCCTGGGGGGGGCGGACAATGAGCAGTTCTTC. Encoded protein: CASSPTLGGADNEQFF.

This clone turned up a few times. This chain connects TRBV6-5 to TRBJ2-7, with D tentatively TRBD1 (5 bases). CDR1 and CDR2 from the germline V gene are MNHEY and SVGAGI. This CDR3 spans 14 amino acids. Deletions cut 3 bases from V and 3 bases from J, with 12 bases between. The CDR3 loop reads CASSYSPGFYEQYV. CDR3 bases: TGTGCCAGCAGTTATAGCCCAGGGTTCTACGAGCAGTACGTC.

The genes are TRBV5-1 and TRBJ1-1, with 7 positions matching TRBD1. Germline V gene data show CDR1 as SGHRS and CDR2 as YFSETQ. Unmatched junction bases numbered 8, after V lost 1 base and J lost 2 bases. The CDR3 loop spans 16 amino acids. CDR3 DNA: TGCGCCAGCAGCTTGAGACAGGGCCAACTTAACACTGAAGCTTTCTTT. Protein sequence: CASSLRQGQLNTEAFF.

This clone was seen only a few times. V is TRBV27 and J is TRBJ2-7, with 10 bases matching TRBD1. This CDR3 comprises 14 residues. Trimming cost V 6 bases and J 1 base; bases outside gene matches: 3. The germline gives CDR1 MNHEY, CDR2 SMNVEV (reference sequence). The CDR3 here is CASRGGQGSYEQYF. DNA of the CDR3: TGTGCCAGCAGGGGGGGACAGGGGTCCTACGAGCAGTACTTC.